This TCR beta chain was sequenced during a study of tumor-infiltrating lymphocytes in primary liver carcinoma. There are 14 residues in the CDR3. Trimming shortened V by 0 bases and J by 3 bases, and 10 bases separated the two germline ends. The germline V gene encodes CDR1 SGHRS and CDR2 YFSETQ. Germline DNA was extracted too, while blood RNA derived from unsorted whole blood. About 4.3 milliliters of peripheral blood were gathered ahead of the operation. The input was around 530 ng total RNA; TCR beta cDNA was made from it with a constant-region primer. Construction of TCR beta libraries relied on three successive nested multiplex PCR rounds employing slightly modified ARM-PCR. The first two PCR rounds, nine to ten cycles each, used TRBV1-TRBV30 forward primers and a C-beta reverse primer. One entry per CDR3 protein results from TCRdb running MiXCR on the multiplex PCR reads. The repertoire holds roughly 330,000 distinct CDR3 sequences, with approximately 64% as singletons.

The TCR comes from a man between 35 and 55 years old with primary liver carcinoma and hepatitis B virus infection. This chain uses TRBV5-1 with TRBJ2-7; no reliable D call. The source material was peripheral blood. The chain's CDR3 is CASSLVDIGYEQYF. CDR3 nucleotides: TGCGCCAGCAGCTTGGTTGATATCGGCTACGAGCAGTACTTC.